This entry lists 7 T cell receptor beta chains sequenced from one sample in a study of blood T cells in healthy people across ages. A sample-barcoded 5' primer and a J-beta primer mix were used in a second PCR of roughly 6 to 11 cycles. A single record per CDR3 protein comes from TCRdb applying MiXCR to the 5' RACE reads. The table lists roughly 730,000 distinct CDR3 sequences, roughly 50% of them singletons. The sequencing sample was made of blood. The receptors were gathered from a man aged 40-49 years in good health.

The rearrangement uses TRBV28 and TRBJ2-7; TRBD1 agrees at 8 bases. Germline V gene data show CDR1 as MDHEN and CDR2 as SYDVKM. The CDR3 is 15 amino acids. With V trimmed by 5 bases and J by 0 bases, 6 bases remained unmatched. The DNA for the CDR3 is TGTGCCAGCAGTCCACAGGGGGACAGCTCCTACGAGCAGTACTTC. This sequence encodes CASSPQGDSSYEQYF.

This chain connects TRBV20-1 to TRBJ2-3, with D perhaps given as TRBD1 or TRBD2 (5 bases each). The V end was cut by 7 bases, the J end by 0 bases, with 11 bases between. The V gene's germline CDR1 is DFQATT and CDR2 SNEGSKA (reference sequence). There are 13 residues in the CDR3. For the CDR3, the DNA is TGCAGTGGGGACCGGGGCAGCACAGATACGCAGTATTTT. This codes for CSGDRGSTDTQYF.

The sample holds a few counts of this clonotype. The chain has TRBV20-1 and TRBJ2-1; D remains ambiguous. The CDR3 loop spans 12 amino acids. Per germline, CDR1 DFQATT and CDR2 SNEGSKA (reference sequence). V dropped 5 bases and J dropped 9 bases, with 14 bases sitting between them. The CDR3 nucleotides are TGCAGTGCTGCCTATATAGTAATTGAGCAGTTCTTC. It is translated as CSAAYIVIEQFF.

The chain carries TRBV11-2 and TRBJ1-2, with D tentatively TRBD1 (6 bases). V was clipped by 1 base and J by 4 bases, with 19 bases between them. The V gene's germline CDR1 is SGHAT and CDR2 FQNNGV. The CDR3 extends over 17 amino acids. The CDR3 spells CASSLGRSGATGYGYTF. The CDR3 bases are TGTGCCAGCAGCTTAGGACGTTCTGGCGCGACAGGCTATGGCTACACCTTC.

The chain couples TRBV20-1 to TRBJ2-4, with 9 bases matching TRBD2. The junction had 19 bases not matched to a gene; V was cut back by 3 bases and J by 13 bases. CDR3 size: 16 residues. Germline assignment: CDR1 DFQATT and CDR2 SNEGSKA (reference sequence). This CDR3 is CSASELRGGSYNEQYF. The CDR3 nucleotides are TGCAGTGCTAGTGAGTTGCGGGGGGGCTCCTACAATGAGCAGTACTTC.

As regards this clonotype: At one end the junction does not follow the germline gene, possibly because of a read error. The rearrangement links TRBV12-3 or TRBV12-4 to TRBJ2-4; 11 bases agree with TRBD2. The CDR3 loop spans 17 amino acids. As DNA, the CDR3 is TGTGTCAGCAGCCCCCAAACCGGGACTAGCGGTAGGAACATTCAGTACTTC. Amino acid sequence: CVSSPQTGTSGRNIQYF.

The chain combines TRBV28 with TRBJ1-2, with D perhaps matching TRBD1 (5 bases). This CDR3 is 13 amino acids long. Per germline, CDR1 MDHEN and CDR2 SYDVKM. V dropped 6 bases and J dropped 5 bases, with 13 bases sitting between them. CDR3 region: CASRITGTYGYTF. CDR3 sequence (DNA): TGTGCCAGCAGAATAACCGGGACGTATGGCTACACCTTC.